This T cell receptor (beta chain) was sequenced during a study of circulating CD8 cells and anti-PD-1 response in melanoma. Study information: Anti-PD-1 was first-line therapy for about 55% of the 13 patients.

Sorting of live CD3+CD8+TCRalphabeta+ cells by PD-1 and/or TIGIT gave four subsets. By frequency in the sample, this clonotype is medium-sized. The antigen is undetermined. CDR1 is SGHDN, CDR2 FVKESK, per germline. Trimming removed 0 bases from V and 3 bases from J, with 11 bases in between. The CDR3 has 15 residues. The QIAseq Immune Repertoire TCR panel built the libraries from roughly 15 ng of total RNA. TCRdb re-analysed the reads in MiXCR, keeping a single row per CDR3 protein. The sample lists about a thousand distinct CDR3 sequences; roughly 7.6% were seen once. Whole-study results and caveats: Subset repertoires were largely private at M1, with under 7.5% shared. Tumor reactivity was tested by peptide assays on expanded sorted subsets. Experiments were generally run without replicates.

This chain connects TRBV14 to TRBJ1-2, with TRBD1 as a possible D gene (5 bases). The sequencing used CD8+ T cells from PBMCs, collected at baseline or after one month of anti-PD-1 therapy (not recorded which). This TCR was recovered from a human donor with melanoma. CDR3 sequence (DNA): TGTGCCAGCAGCCAAGATCAGGGTTATTACTATGGCTACACCTTC. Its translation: CASSQDQGYYYGYTF.